The 15 T cell receptor beta chains given below trace back to one sample, sequenced in a study of blood T cell repertoires in COVID-19. Produced via immunoSEQ multiplex PCR; TCRdb's table is partial and in-frame only. The table records about 74,000 clones, about 88% of them present only once. Sequencing input: peripheral blood. The receptors derive from a man between 65 and 85 years old with active or convalescent COVID-19.

The genes are TRBV28 and TRBJ2-7, with TRBD1 matching 9 bases. Trimming cost V 6 bases and J 5 bases; bases outside gene matches: 2. The V gene's germline CDR1 is MDHEN and CDR2 SYDVKM. The CDR3 runs to 12 residues. The CDR3 DNA sequence: TGTGCCAGCAGAGGACAGGGGCACGAGCAGTACTTC. Protein: CASRGQGHEQYF.

V usage is TRBV5-1 and J usage is TRBJ2-7, with D hard to call. Germline V lookup: CDR1 SGHRS, CDR2 YFSETQ. The CDR3 length is 13 residues. Deletions cut 0 bases from V and 4 bases from J, with 8 bases between. CDR3 region: CASSLDSFYEQYF. CDR3 nucleotide sequence: TGCGCCAGCAGCTTGGACAGTTTTTACGAGCAGTACTTC.

The chain combines TRBV10-2 with TRBJ1-2, with 8 bases aligning to TRBD1. The J segment lost 4 bases and the V segment lost 5 bases, leaving 6 bases of the junction unmatched. The CDR3 length is 14 residues. Germline lookup yields CDR1 WSHSY and CDR2 SAAADI. CDR3 DNA: TGCGCCAGCAGTTCTACAGGGGGAAGCTATGGCTACACCTTC. This codes for CASSSTGGSYGYTF.

The chain combines TRBV5-8 with TRBJ2-5; 7 positions agree with TRBD1. The CDR3 runs to 13 residues. Germline values: CDR1 SGHTS, CDR2 YDEGEE. Trimming took 5 bases from V and 5 from J; bases not matched to a gene: 6. In nucleotides, the CDR3 is TGTGCCAGCAGGAACACAGGGGTCGAGACCCAGTACTTC. Translating gives CASRNTGVETQYF.

The chain is built from TRBV2 and TRBJ1-3; 7 bases agree with TRBD1. This CDR3 is 14 amino acids long. The germline CDR1 and CDR2 sequences are SNHLY and FYNNEI. Losses at the gene ends were 4 bases for V and 2 bases for J; bases not matched to a gene: 2. This CDR3 is CASSGQGAGNTIYF. DNA for the CDR3: TGTGCCAGCAGTGGGCAGGGGGCTGGAAACACCATATATTTT.

The rearrangement joins TRBV4-1 to TRBJ2-4; TRBD1 matches at 7 bases. The CDR3 is 16 residues long. The junction had 4 bases not matched to a gene; V was cut back by 2 bases and J by 0 bases. CDR1 is MGHRA, CDR2 YSYEKL, per germline. CDR3 nucleotides: TGCGCCAGCAGCCAACCGGGACAGCTAGCCAAAAACATTCAGTACTTC. Its protein product is CASSQPGQLAKNIQYF.

The gene calls are TRBV28 and TRBJ1-2, with D possibly TRBD1 on 5 matching bases. Germline V gene sequence: CDR1 MDHEN, CDR2 SYDVKM. Trimming removed 5 bases from V and 0 bases from J, with 13 bases in between. The CDR3 sequence is 15 residues long. CDR3 in DNA: TGTGCCAGCAGTGTAACAGGAGCATCTAACTATGGCTACACCTTC. This sequence encodes CASSVTGASNYGYTF.

CDR3 in amino acids: CASPARVGNTIYF. In DNA, the CDR3 is TGTGCCAGCCCCGCCCGGGTGGGAAACACCATATATTTT. The V gene is TRBV12-3 or TRBV12-4, the J gene TRBJ1-3, with D uncertain. The CDR3 covers 13 residues. Trimming left V 8 bases short and J 4 bases short, with 12 bases between.

V and J are TRBV11-3 and TRBJ2-7, with D perhaps TRBD2 (6 bases). V lost 10 bases to trimming and J lost 9 bases, with 25 bases between them. Germline CDR1 SGHNT, CDR2 YENEEA. The CDR3 loop spans 14 amino acids. Here the CDR3 DNA reads TGTGCCACCCCGGGGACTGGGATTCTGGTTGGGCAGTACTTC. As protein: CATPGTGILVGQYF.

In DNA, the CDR3 is TGCGCCAGCAGCTTTAGACTGGGGAACACTGAAGCTTTCTTT. Its protein product is CASSFRLGNTEAFF. The gene calls are TRBV5-1 and TRBJ1-1; D remains unclear. This CDR3 has 14 residues. The germline V gene has CDR1 SGHRS and CDR2 YFSETQ. The V gene lost 2 bases and the J gene lost 1 base, with 9 bases spanning the gap. Together with reference TRBV5-1 and TRBJ1-1, the CDR3 gives the full variable domain: KAGVTQTPRYLIKTRGQQVTLSCSPISGHRSVSWYQQTPGQGLQFLFEYFSETQRNKGNFPGRFSGRQFSNSRSEMNVSTLELGDSALYLCASSFRLGNTEAFFGQGTRLTVV.

The DNA of the CDR3 is TGTGCCAGCAGCATCGGACTAGCGGGGGGCACAGATACGCAGTATTTT. This codes for CASSIGLAGGTDTQYF. The chain links TRBV7-7 to TRBJ2-3, with 13 bases aligning to TRBD2. The germline V gene encodes CDR1 SSHAT and CDR2 FNYEAQ (reference sequence). CDR3 length: 16 amino acids. V dropped 5 bases and J dropped 1; count of bases not matched to a gene: 3.

J is TRBJ2-2 and V is TRBV5-1; D is undetermined. With 2 bases removed from V and 5 bases from J, the gap between germline ends came to 7 bases. Germline loops: CDR1 SGHRS, CDR2 YFSETQ. The CDR3 covers 13 residues. DNA of the CDR3: TGCGCCAGCAGCTTTAGTTATACCGGGGAGCTGTTTTTT. Amino acids: CASSFSYTGELFF.

V gene TRBV6-1 combines with J gene TRBJ1-6, with D perhaps TRBD1 (5 bases). The V gene's germline CDR1 is MNHNS and CDR2 SASEGT. V shed 0 bases and J shed 9 bases, with 9 bases lying between them. This CDR3 is 14 amino acids long. Here the CDR3 reads CASSEARGGSPLHF. The DNA of the CDR3 is TGTGCCAGCAGTGAAGCAAGGGGTGGTTCACCCCTCCACTTT.

The chain has TRBV11-2 and TRBJ1-1; D is ambiguous. Germline lookup yields CDR1 SGHAT and CDR2 FQNNGV. Trimming left V 5 bases short and J 4 bases short, with 17 bases between. The length of the CDR3 is 15 residues. The CDR3 nucleotides read TGTGCCAGCAGCATGAACCGCCCCGGAGGCACTGAAGCTTTCTTT. Its translation is CASSMNRPGGTEAFF.

The CDR3 nucleotides are TGTGCCATCCAAAGAGACGGGGTACCCTACGAGCAGTACTTC. Amino acids: CAIQRDGVPYEQYF. The chain has TRBV6-5 and TRBJ2-7, with D possibly TRBD2 on 5 matching bases. Between the trimmed V and J ends, which lost 10 bases and 2 bases, there was a span of 18 bases. The CDR3 is 14 residues long. Germline CDR1 reads MNHEY; CDR2 reads SVGAGI.